The clone carrying this T cell receptor beta chain showed up just a few times. V was cut by 2 bases and J by 1 base, with 14 bases left in between. This CDR3 comprises 16 residues. From germline, CDR1 is MNHNS and CDR2 SASEGT. These data originate in a study of blood T cell repertoires in COVID-19. About the research overall: Nucleic acid was either cDNA or gDNA, and it came from T cells, B-cell-depleted T cells, or PBMCs.

Enrollment of patients from Seattle took place during active infection, with longitudinal follow-up. In the original workflow: Reference gene primer amplification in the assay estimated nucleated cell counts. The method was immunoSEQ multiplex PCR; TCRdb's version includes in-frame clones alone and lacks a portion of them. The V and J calls and the clone size are those of that table, but D and trimming were determined from the DNA. The sample lists about 340,000 clones; about 86% were seen once. This receptor was obtained from a woman aged 55-70 years with COVID-19, enrolled during active disease. Sequencing was carried out using peripheral blood. The V call is TRBV6-1, the J call TRBJ1-2; D is ambiguous. CDR3 sequence: CASSESLRAYNYGYTF. The CDR3 DNA reads as TGTGCCAGCAGTGAAAGTTTGAGGGCCTATAACTATGGCTACACCTTC.